This passage covers 16 T cell receptor beta chains from one sample sequenced in a study of CD8+CD57+ T cells in acquired aplastic anemia. Researchers used genomic DNA as the template to profile TCR beta VDJ and CDR3. In TCRdb, the reads were re-called with MiXCR into one record per CDR3 protein. The sample consists of a few hundred thousand distinct CDR3 sequences, approximately 70% of them appearing once. Sequencing input: sorted CD4+, CD8+, or CD8+CD57+ T cells (not recorded which) from PBMCs. Receptor source: a human donor in good health, serving as a control.

This clonotype was detected only once. The chain carries TRBV5-4 and TRBJ2-1; D gene unclear. Trimming left V 4 bases short and J 5 bases short, with 19 bases between. Germline values: CDR1 SGHNT, CDR2 YYREEE (reference sequence). The CDR3 sequence is 16 residues long. CDR3 DNA sequence: TGTGCCAGCAGCGCACGATTTAGTAGGGTGGACAATGAGCAGTTCTTC. This gives the protein CASSARFSRVDNEQFF. Full variable domain (outside the CDR3, taken from reference TRBV5-4 and TRBJ2-1): ETGVTQSPTHLIKTRGQQVTLRCSSQSGHNTVSWYQQALGQGPQFIFQYYREEENGRGNFPPRFSGLQFPNYSSELNVNALELDDSALYLCASSARFSRVDNEQFFGPGTRLTVL.

With respect to this clonotype: Because it lacks the conserved phenylalanine or tryptophan at the end, this CDR3 is likely a read error. The DNA is omitted, as the CDR3 cannot be located on it reliably, and the CDR3 follows TCRdb's listing. The rearrangement joins TRBV7-7 to TRBJ1-1. Germline-derived CDR1 and CDR2 are SSHAT and FNYEAQ (reference sequence). The CDR3 numbers 13 amino acids, ends counted. CDR3 region: CASSLDVTRHNEQ.

On this clonotype: Germline and junction disagree at one end, which may indicate a read error. The V call is TRBV7-2, the J call TRBJ2-2; perhaps TRBD2 as D (6 bases). The CDR3 is 14 amino acids. Germline CDR1 SGHTA, CDR2 FQGNSA. In DNA form, the CDR3 reads TGTGCCAGCAGGCGGGGTCTGAACCCCGGGGAGCTGTTTTTT. Amino acids: CASRRGLNPGELFF.

This sequence joins TRBV7-3 and TRBJ1-6; 7 bases are a match to TRBD1. V dropped 8 bases and J dropped 15; count of bases not matched to a gene: 22. CDR3 length equals 16 residues. Germline CDR1 and CDR2: SGHTA and FQGTGA. CDR3 region: CASLQTGTHTEAFLHF. The CDR3 DNA reads TGTGCCAGCTTACAGACAGGGACCCACACTGAAGCTTTCCTCCACTTT.

This clonotype was seen only once. V and J are TRBV13 and TRBJ2-3, with D perhaps assigned TRBD1 or TRBD2 (5 bases each). Germline V gene sequence: CDR1 PRHDT, CDR2 FYEKMQ (reference sequence). With 5 bases removed from V and 3 bases from J, the gap between germline ends came to 15 bases. This CDR3 is built from 15 residues. Here the CDR3 reads CASSPGEGETDTQYF. CDR3 sequence (DNA): TGTGCCAGCAGCCCAGGTGAAGGGGAGACAGATACGCAGTATTTT. Full variable domain (remainder filled in from reference TRBV13 and TRBJ2-3): AAGVIQSPRHLIKEKRETATLKCYPIPRHDTVYWYQQGPGQDPQFLISFYEKMQSDKGSIPDRFSAQQFSDYHSELNMSSLELGDSALYFCASSPGEGETDTQYFGPGTRLTVL.

Concerning this clonotype: The missing conserved phenylalanine or tryptophan at the end of this CDR3 makes a read error likely. Because the CDR3's place on the DNA is in doubt, the DNA is left out and the CDR3 is given as listed by TCRdb. The chain has TRBV19 and TRBJ2-6; the table's D gene call, TRBD2, was not cross checked with the DNA. Germline V gene data show CDR1 as LNHDA and CDR2 as SQIVND (reference sequence). The CDR3 has 15 amino acids, counting both end residues. This CDR3 is CASSLEAARPQVLRL.

A note on this clonotype: A read error is likely, as this CDR3 ends without the conserved phenylalanine or tryptophan. The DNA is omitted, as the CDR3 cannot be located on it reliably, and the CDR3 follows TCRdb's listing. V and J are TRBV29-1 and TRBJ2-7. Germline CDR1 and CDR2: SQVTM and ANQGSEA. A total of 10 residues make up the CDR3, ends included. CDR3 residues: CSVGVSEYYA.

The chain employs TRBV5-1 and TRBJ1-1; D might be TRBD1 (6 bases). Germline CDR1 is SGHRS and CDR2 is YFSETQ. The CDR3 is made up of 14 amino acids. V gave up 4 bases and J gave up 6 bases, with 16 bases separating them. CDR3 sequence: CASSGPGGAAEAFF. CDR3 in DNA: TGCGCCAGCAGCGGCCCCGGGGGGGCAGCTGAAGCTTTCTTT.

Worth noting for this clonotype: The germline gene is not matched at one end of the junction; a read error may be the cause. The gene calls are TRBV7-2 and TRBJ1-2; TRBD1 aligns across 8 bases. Germline V gene lookup returns CDR1 SGHTA and CDR2 FQGNSA. The CDR3 length is 12 residues. The CDR3 DNA is TGTGCCAGCAGCTTAGCGGGACAGGTGGAACAATTC. Translation: CASSLAGQVEQF.

This chain links TRBV5-5 with TRBJ2-7, with D tentatively TRBD2 (5 bases). V dropped 3 bases and J dropped 0 bases, with 13 bases sitting between them. CDR1 is SGHKS and CDR2 is YYEKEE in the germline V gene (reference sequence). The CDR3 runs to 15 residues. The CDR3 reads CASSSAGRSSYEQYF. CDR3 nucleotide sequence: TGTGCCAGCAGCTCCGCGGGTAGGTCCTCCTACGAGCAGTACTTC.

The rearrangement links TRBV5-1 to TRBJ1-1, with D possibly matching TRBD1 (5 bases). This CDR3 has 12 amino acids. CDR1 is SGHRS and CDR2 is YFSETQ in the germline V gene. V lost 0 bases, J lost 13 bases, and 13 bases lay in between. In DNA form, the CDR3 reads TGCGCCAGCAGCTTGGGGACTAGCGGGGGTTTCTTT. It codes for CASSLGTSGGFF.

This clonotype came up many times. The chain employs TRBV3-1 and TRBJ2-3; 10 positions agree with TRBD2. The CDR3 runs 15 residues. Trimming at V came to 1 base and at J to 5 bases, leaving 3 bases not matched to a gene. The germline V gene encodes CDR1 LGHDT and CDR2 YNNKEL (reference sequence). The CDR3 protein is CASSQALAGVDTQYF. For the CDR3, the DNA is TGTGCCAGCAGCCAAGCGCTAGCGGGGGTAGATACGCAGTATTTT.

This clonotype was seen repeatedly, ten times or more. The chain is built from TRBV6-5 and TRBJ2-3; 10 nucleotides align to TRBD2. V lost 5 bases and J lost 6; bases outside the gene matches: 8. The germline V gene encodes CDR1 MNHEY and CDR2 SVGAGI. This CDR3 is built from 15 residues. The CDR3 protein is CASSKRGGPGDTQYF. The CDR3 DNA reads TGTGCCAGCAGTAAGCGGGGGGGCCCCGGGGATACGCAGTATTTT.

This clonotype appeared a few times. The gene calls are TRBV4-2 and TRBJ2-2; TRBD2 matches at 9 bases. This CDR3 comprises 16 residues. Germline V gene sequence: CDR1 LGHNA, CDR2 YNFKEQ. V dropped 1 base and J dropped 4; count of bases not matched to a gene: 4. The DNA of the CDR3 is TGTGCCAGCAGCCAAGGGCTGACTAGCGGCACCGGGGAGCTGTTTTTT. Protein product: CASSQGLTSGTGELFF.

As regards this clonotype: One junction end disagrees with the germline gene, perhaps due to a read error. This CDR3 is CAGSRDSLGGYTF. The CDR3 coding sequence is TGTGCCGGCAGCCGGGACAGTTTGGGAGGCTACACCTTC. The rearrangement uses TRBV7-9 and TRBJ1-2; TRBD1 matches 7 bases. This CDR3 is built from 13 residues. Per germline, CDR1 SEHNR and CDR2 FQNEAQ (reference sequence).

This clonotype has ten or more counts. The rearrangement uses TRBV7-3 and TRBJ1-1, with D unclear. CDR3 length: 14 amino acids. Trimming cost V 5 bases and J 6 bases, with 16 bases left between them. The germline V gene encodes CDR1 SGHTA and CDR2 FQGTGA. The CDR3 is CASSALPGIAEAFF. The DNA for the CDR3 is TGTGCCAGCAGCGCACTCCCCGGGATAGCTGAAGCTTTCTTT.